These 18 T cell receptor beta chains originate from one sample sequenced in a study of T cells in Graves' hyperthyroidism and ophthalmopathy. Amplification of TCR beta CDR3 regions used RNA as the template. First-round RT-PCR with HTBI primers amplified the TCR CDR3 region. TCRdb used MiXCR to reprocess the multiplex PCR reads, holding one entry per CDR3 protein. Of a few hundred thousand distinct CDR3 sequences in the sample, 20% to 25% were seen once. Sequencing was performed on blood. The receptors derive from a man between 45 and 60 years old with Graves' hyperthyroidism.

V is TRBV5-1 and J is TRBJ2-1, with no clear D. Between the trimmed V and J ends, which lost 2 bases and 3 bases, there was a span of 9 bases. Germline lookup yields CDR1 SGHRS and CDR2 YFSETQ. The CDR3 length is 14 residues. The CDR3 spells CASSLIALYNEQFF. CDR3 in DNA: TGCGCCAGCAGCTTAATAGCCCTCTACAATGAGCAGTTCTTC.

This clonotype was detected only a few times. V and J are TRBV7-9 and TRBJ2-5; D not resolved. The germline V gene has CDR1 SEHNR and CDR2 FQNEAQ (reference sequence). V lost 4 bases and J lost 7, with 10 bases in between. This CDR3 is built from 12 residues. In nucleotides, the CDR3 is TGTGCCAGCAGCTCCATGGGAAGGACCCAGTACTTC. It specifies CASSSMGRTQYF.

The chain uses TRBV7-6 and TRBJ2-2, with 9 bases identical to TRBD2. V lost 3 bases to trimming and J lost 4 bases; unmatched junction nucleotides: 3. Germline V CDR1 and CDR2: SGHVS, FNYEAQ. The CDR3 has 15 residues. CDR3 sequence: CASSFMREGTGELFF. CDR3 in DNA: TGTGCCAGCAGCTTTATGCGGGAGGGCACCGGGGAGCTGTTTTTT.

The rearrangement links TRBV12-3 or TRBV12-4 to TRBJ2-3, with 8 bases identical to TRBD2. CDR3 length equals 17 residues. V was pared by 5 bases and J by 4 bases, with 14 bases of the junction left unmatched. The CDR3 sequence is CASSTGRGGIGSDTQYF. The CDR3 DNA follows: TGTGCCAGCAGTACCGGTCGGGGGGGGATTGGGTCAGATACGCAGTATTTT.

This chain uses TRBV10-2 with TRBJ2-7; D remains ambiguous. V lost 8 bases, J lost 7 bases, and 9 bases lay in between. Germline V lookup: CDR1 WSHSY, CDR2 SAAADI. The CDR3 is made up of 10 amino acids. The chain's CDR3 is CASQAGEQYF. The CDR3 DNA reads TGCGCCAGCCAGGCTGGTGAGCAGTACTTC.

J is TRBJ2-2 and V is TRBV7-3; unclear D gene. Germline values: CDR1 SGHTA, CDR2 FQGTGA. This CDR3 comprises 16 residues. Deletions cut 1 base from V and 1 base from J, with 10 bases between. The CDR3 DNA follows: TGTGCCAGCAGCTTAATGTCTCCAGGGAACACCGGGGAGCTGTTTTTT. Its translation is CASSLMSPGNTGELFF.

The CDR3 loop is CATSGPGVGVGNQPQHF. In nucleotides, the CDR3 is TGTGCTACCAGTGGCCCGGGGGTAGGGGTTGGCAATCAGCCCCAGCATTTT. The chain combines TRBV12-5 with TRBJ1-5; perhaps TRBD1 as D (5 bases). The CDR3 has 17 residues. V lost 10 bases, J lost 2 bases, and 24 bases lay in between. The germline CDR1 and CDR2 sequences are LGHNT and FRNRAP.

This chain joins TRBV20-1 and TRBJ2-1; a weak D match, TRBD2 (5 bases). CDR3 length equals 12 residues. V lost 6 bases and J 10 bases, leaving 16 bases between the germline ends. The V gene's germline CDR1 is DFQATT and CDR2 SNEGSKA (reference sequence). The CDR3 DNA is TGCAGTGCCAAGCAGGACTGGCCAGAGCAGTTCTTC. Amino acid sequence: CSAKQDWPEQFF.

This clonotype was seen repeatedly, ten times or more. V gene TRBV27 combines with J gene TRBJ2-7; tentatively, D is TRBD1 or TRBD2 (5 bases each). Germline CDR1 reads MNHEY; CDR2 reads SMNVEV (reference sequence). Trimming pared 2 bases from V and 5 bases from J, leaving 13 bases between. The CDR3 contains 14 residues. Written as DNA, the CDR3 is TGTGCCAGCAGTTTACGGGGCGGTCCGCACGAGCAGTACTTC. Protein: CASSLRGGPHEQYF.

Concerning this clonotype itself: This CDR3 fails to terminate in the conserved phenylalanine or tryptophan, so it likely reflects a read error. The chain is built from TRBV12-3 or TRBV12-4 and TRBJ1-1; D gene unclear. This CDR3 spans 13 amino acids. Trimming removed 5 bases from V and 1 base from J, with 8 bases in between. The CDR3, as DNA: TGTGCCAGCAGTAGAACCGAGAACACTGAAGCTTTCTCT. This encodes CASSRTENTEAFS.

This clonotype was seen a handful of times. The V and J genes are TRBV19 and TRBJ2-7, with 12 bases fitting TRBD2. The CDR3 sequence is 16 residues long. Unmatched junction bases numbered 6, after V lost 4 bases and J lost 2 bases. Germline values: CDR1 LNHDA, CDR2 SQIVND (reference sequence). The CDR3 DNA reads as TGTGCCAGTAGTAGTTCGACTAGCGGGAGAACCTACGAGCAGTACTTC. Translating gives CASSSSTSGRTYEQYF.

This clonotype turned up a few times. The chain links TRBV10-2 to TRBJ1-2; no definite D call. V dropped 2 bases and J dropped 3 bases, with 4 bases sitting between them. CDR1 WSHSY and CDR2 SAAADI come from the germline V gene. The CDR3 contains 12 residues. CDR3: CASSEADYGYTF. The CDR3 nucleotides are TGCGCCAGCAGTGAGGCAGACTATGGCTACACCTTC.

This clonotype was seen a few times. V and J are TRBV6-5 and TRBJ2-3, with D tentatively TRBD1 or TRBD2 (5 bases each). Trimming pared 6 bases from V and 4 bases from J, leaving 11 bases between. The length of the CDR3 is 13 residues. The germline gives CDR1 MNHEY, CDR2 SVGAGI. DNA of the CDR3: TGTGCCAGCAGGCAGGGAGTGTCAGATACGCAGTATTTT. It encodes CASRQGVSDTQYF.

J is TRBJ1-1 and V is TRBV10-2, with 7 positions matching TRBD1. CDR1 WSHSY and CDR2 SAAADI come from the germline V gene. With V trimmed by 5 bases and J by 4 bases, 7 bases remained unmatched. This CDR3 has 14 amino acids. In DNA form, the CDR3 reads TGCGCCAGCAGTCTCGAGACAGGGCTCACTGAAGCTTTCTTT. Amino acid sequence: CASSLETGLTEAFF.

This clonotype has a handful of counts. The rearrangement links TRBV20-1 to TRBJ2-7; TRBD2 matches at 14 bases. The germline V gene has CDR1 DFQATT and CDR2 SNEGSKA (reference sequence). The V and J ends lost 6 bases and 4 bases, in that order; junction bases with no gene match: 5. The CDR3 contains 14 residues. The CDR3 sequence is CSAVTSGRAYEQYF. The DNA of the CDR3 is TGCAGTGCCGTGACTAGCGGGAGGGCTTACGAGCAGTACTTC.

The rearrangement links TRBV19 to TRBJ2-2; perhaps TRBD2 as D (5 bases). The CDR3 loop spans 14 amino acids. Trimming removed 6 bases at V and 5 bases at J, with 13 bases between. Germline CDR1 reads LNHDA; CDR2 reads SQIVND (reference sequence). CDR3 loop: CASRPSRGTGELFF. The CDR3 DNA is TGTGCCAGTAGGCCTTCACGGGGTACCGGGGAGCTGTTTTTT.

The chain has TRBV24-1 and TRBJ2-2, with 8 bases that match TRBD1. This CDR3 comprises 14 residues. J lost 9 bases, V lost 3 bases, and 5 bases had no gene match. CDR1 and CDR2 from the germline V gene are KGHDR and SFDVKD. CDR3 bases: TGTGCCACCAGTGATATTCAGGGGGCGCGGGAGCTGTTTTTT. Amino acids: CATSDIQGARELFF.

This clonotype has a handful of counts. This rearrangement joins TRBV20-1 to TRBJ2-3, with a possible D match to TRBD1 (6 bases). The V and J ends lost 6 bases and 5 bases respectively, with 15 bases between them. The CDR3 contains 13 residues. The germline gives CDR1 DFQATT, CDR2 SNEGSKA (reference sequence). The CDR3 protein is CSAGNRDKDTQYF. The CDR3 nucleotides read TGCAGTGCGGGGAACCGGGACAAAGATACGCAGTATTTT.